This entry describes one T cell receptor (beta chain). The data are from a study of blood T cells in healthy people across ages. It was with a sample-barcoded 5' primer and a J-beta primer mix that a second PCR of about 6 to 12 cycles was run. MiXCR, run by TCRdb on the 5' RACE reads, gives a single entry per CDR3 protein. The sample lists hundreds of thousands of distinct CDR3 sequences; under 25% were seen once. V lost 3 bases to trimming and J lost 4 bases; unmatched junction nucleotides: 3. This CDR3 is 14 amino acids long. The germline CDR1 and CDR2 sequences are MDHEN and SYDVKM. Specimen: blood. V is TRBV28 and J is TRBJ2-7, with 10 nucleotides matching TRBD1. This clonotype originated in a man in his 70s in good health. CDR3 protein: CASSLGQGKYEQYF. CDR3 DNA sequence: TGTGCCAGCAGTTTGGGACAGGGGAAGTACGAGCAGTACTTC. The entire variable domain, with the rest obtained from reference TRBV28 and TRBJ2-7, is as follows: DVKVTQSSRYLVKRTGEKVFLECVQDMDHENMFWYRQDPGLGLRLIYFSYDVKMKEKGDIPEGYSVSREKKERFSLILESASTNQTSMYLCASSLGQGKYEQYFGPGTRLTVT.